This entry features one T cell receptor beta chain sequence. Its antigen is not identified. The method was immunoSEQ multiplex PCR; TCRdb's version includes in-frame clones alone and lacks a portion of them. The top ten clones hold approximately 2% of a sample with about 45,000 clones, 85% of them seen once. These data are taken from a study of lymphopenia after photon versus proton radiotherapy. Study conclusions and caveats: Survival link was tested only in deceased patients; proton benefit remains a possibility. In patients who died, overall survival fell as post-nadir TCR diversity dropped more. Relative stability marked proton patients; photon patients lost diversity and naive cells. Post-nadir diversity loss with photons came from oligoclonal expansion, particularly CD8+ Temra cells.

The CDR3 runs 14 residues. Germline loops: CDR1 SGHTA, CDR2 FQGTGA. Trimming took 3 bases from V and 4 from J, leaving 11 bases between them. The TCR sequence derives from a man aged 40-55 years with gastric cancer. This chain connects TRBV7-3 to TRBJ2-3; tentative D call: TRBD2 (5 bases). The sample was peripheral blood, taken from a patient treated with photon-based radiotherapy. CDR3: CASSFGSGADTQYF. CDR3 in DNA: TGTGCCAGCAGCTTTGGGAGCGGCGCAGATACGCAGTATTTT.